This passage covers 12 T cell receptor beta chains from one sample sequenced in a study of blood T cell repertoires in COVID-19. Using immunoSEQ multiplex PCR, the repertoire was profiled, and TCRdb retains in-frame clones only, with some absent. Counted here are tens of thousands of clones, 74% occurring once; the ten biggest clones make up around 3.9%. Input material: peripheral blood. The receptors come from a man between 65 and 85 years old with COVID-19, enrolled during active disease.

The V and J genes are TRBV5-6 and TRBJ1-5; D uncertain. Trimming cost V 2 bases and J 6 bases, with 15 bases left between them. This CDR3 is 15 amino acids long. The germline CDR1 and CDR2 sequences are SGHDT and YYEEEE. The CDR3 spells CASSFSRVLGQPQHF. CDR3 bases: TGTGCCAGCAGCTTCTCTCGCGTTCTTGGTCAGCCCCAGCATTTT.

This chain connects TRBV7-2 to TRBJ2-7, with TRBD2 as a possible D gene (5 bases). Germline CDR1 and CDR2: SGHTA and FQGNSA. V lost 5 bases, J lost 3 bases, and 17 bases lay in between. The CDR3 spans 15 residues. CDR3 protein: CASSPQPNGIYEQYF. DNA of the CDR3: TGTGCCAGCAGCCCCCAACCCAACGGGATCTACGAGCAGTACTTC. Filled out from reference TRBV7-2 and TRBJ2-7, the complete variable domain reads GAGVSQSPSNKVTEKGKDVELRCDPISGHTALYWYRQSLGQGLEFLIYFQGNSAPDKSGLPSDRFSAERTGGSVSTLTIQRTQQEDSAVYLCASSPQPNGIYEQYFGPGTRLTVT.

The gene calls are TRBV3-1 (or the pseudogene TRBV3-2) and TRBJ2-2; D gene uncertain. The CDR3 length is 13 residues. Germline-derived CDR1 and CDR2 are LGHDT and YNNKEL (reference sequence). Trimming pared 10 bases from V and 3 bases from J, leaving 12 bases between. As DNA, the CDR3 is TGTGCCACCAAGCGATACGACACCGGGGAGCTGTTTTTT. It translates to CATKRYDTGELFF.

The J gene is TRBJ1-4, the V gene TRBV5-5; perhaps TRBD1 as D (6 bases). Germline CDR1 reads SGHKS; CDR2 reads YYEKEE (reference sequence). The CDR3 runs 14 residues. The V gene lost 1 base and the J gene lost 5 bases, with 9 bases spanning the gap. For the CDR3, the DNA is TGTGCCAGCAGCTTGTGGGGGGGCAATGAAAAACTGTTTTTT. It is translated as CASSLWGGNEKLFF.

V is TRBV28 and J is TRBJ2-5; tentatively, D is TRBD1 (6 bases). The CDR3 runs to 14 residues. V gave up 6 bases and J gave up 4 bases, with 15 bases separating them. Germline V gene lookup returns CDR1 MDHEN and CDR2 SYDVKM. This CDR3 is CASSTTGLAETQYF. CDR3 nucleotide sequence: TGTGCCAGCAGCACTACAGGGCTCGCAGAGACCCAGTACTTC.

The J gene is TRBJ2-2, the V gene TRBV30; D possibly corresponds to TRBD1 (6 bases). Germline CDR1 is GTSNPN and CDR2 is SVGIG (reference sequence). The V gene lost 4 bases and the J gene lost 4 bases, with 10 bases spanning the gap. This CDR3 contains 13 residues. CDR3 sequence: CAWIDRPTGELFF. In DNA form, the CDR3 reads TGTGCCTGGATCGACAGGCCCACCGGGGAGCTGTTTTTT.

The chain uses TRBV18 and TRBJ1-1; D is undetermined. Germline V CDR1 and CDR2: KGHSH, LQKENI. Between the trimmed V and J ends, which lost 2 bases and 4 bases, there was a span of 8 bases. This CDR3 contains 13 residues. The chain's CDR3 is CASSPDSITEAFF. The CDR3 nucleotides are TGTGCCAGCTCACCAGACTCTATCACTGAAGCTTTCTTT. Filled out from reference TRBV18 and TRBJ1-1, the complete variable domain reads NAGVMQNPRHLVRRRGQEARLRCSPMKGHSHVYWYRQLPEEGLKFMVYLQKENIIDESGMPKERFSAEFPKEGPSILRIQQVVRGDSAAYFCASSPDSITEAFFGQGTRLTVV.

J is TRBJ1-1 and V is TRBV27; tentative D call: TRBD1 (6 bases). The CDR3 spans 15 residues. The V and J ends lost 4 bases and 5 bases respectively, with 17 bases between them. Germline V gene lookup returns CDR1 MNHEY and CDR2 SMNVEV (reference sequence). CDR3 DNA: TGTGCCAGCAGTTACGCTCCAGGGGAGGGAACTGAAGCTTTCTTT. Encoded protein: CASSYAPGEGTEAFF.

The chain employs TRBV7-2 and TRBJ2-1; TRBD2 matches 10 bases. From germline, CDR1 is SGHTA and CDR2 FQGNSA. The CDR3 totals 19 residues. V was pared by 4 bases and J by 4 bases, with 16 bases of the junction left unmatched. CDR3 amino acids: CASSSMTFPGLAEYNEQFF. DNA for the CDR3: TGTGCCAGCAGCTCGATGACTTTCCCCGGACTAGCGGAATACAATGAGCAGTTCTTC.

The chain couples TRBV19 to TRBJ2-7, with TRBD1 matching over 7 bases. V was clipped by 11 bases and J by 2 bases; unmatched bases: 6. From germline, CDR1 is LNHDA and CDR2 SQIVND (reference sequence). CDR3 length: 12 amino acids. The CDR3 DNA follows: TGTGCCGCCCAGGGGGAGACCTACGAGCAGTACTTC. Translation gives CAAQGETYEQYF.

The V gene is TRBV6-6, the J gene TRBJ1-1; D is possibly TRBD1 (6 bases). The V and J ends lost 7 bases and 6 bases respectively, with 21 bases between them. Germline V gives CDR1 MNHNY, CDR2 SVGAGI (reference sequence). This CDR3 comprises 15 residues. CDR3 DNA: TGTGCCAGCACCTACGGATCGGCGGGGGCAGCTGAAGCTTTCTTT. Translated, it gives CASTYGSAGAAEAFF.

The chain is built from TRBV9 and TRBJ2-1; perhaps TRBD1 as D (6 bases). Germline CDR1 is SGDLS and CDR2 is YYNGEE. CDR3 length equals 16 residues. Trimming pared 1 base from V and 3 bases from J, leaving 14 bases between. CDR3 bases: TGTGCCAGCAGCGTACTTGGGACACCCCTCTACAATGAGCAGTTCTTC. Translation: CASSVLGTPLYNEQFF.